Listed below are T cell receptor beta chains from one sample, sequenced in a study of cytomegalovirus exposure and HLA in healthy donors. Repertoires were generated with immunoSEQ multiplex PCR, while TCRdb's copy carries only in-frame clones and drops some. The sample has about 110,000 clones, about four fifths seen once. Sequenced: PBMCs. All receptors come from a man aged 25-45 years in good health and CMV-seronegative. Both conserved end residues are part of each CDR3. The D gene is left open where the match is weak. The size of a clone is reported for some rows only, either as once, few or many, or as a class for expanded clones.

j_call clone_size d_call v_call cdr3_nt cdr3_aa
TRBJ2-1 - TRBD2 TRBV19 TGTGCCAGTAGTATGCAACTGGGGGGGTCGGAGCAGTTCTTC CASSMQLGGSEQFF
TRBJ1-6 - - TRBV6-5 TGTGCCAGCAGTTACTCATCCGATTCACCCCTCCACTTT CASSYSSDSPLHF
TRBJ1-1 once - TRBV6-5 TGTGCCAGCAGCCCCGAGCGAGACACTGAAGCTTTCTTT CASSPERDTEAFF
TRBJ2-2 - - TRBV5-6 TGTGCCAGCAGCTGGGGGGCCGGGGAGCTGTTTTTT CASSWGAGELFF
TRBJ1-1 - - TRBV7-8 TGTGCCAGCAGCTTAAGGAGGGACACTGAAGCTTTCTTT CASSLRRDTEAFF
TRBJ2-5 - TRBD2 TRBV11-2 TGTGCCAGCAGCCTCCGGACTAGCGGGAGATTGGTCCAAGAGACCCAGTACTTC CASSLRTSGRLVQETQYF
TRBJ2-1 - - TRBV5-1 TGCGCCAGCAGCTTGGGACTAGATGCTGTCTACAATGAGCAGTTCTTC CASSLGLDAVYNEQFF
TRBJ1-2 - - TRBV5-6 TGTGCCAGCAGCCTTAGGGGTGACTATGGCTACACCTTC CASSLRGDYGYTF
TRBJ1-6 - - TRBV28 TGTGCCAGCAGTTTATACAGGGTGTATTCACCCCTCCACTTT CASSLYRVYSPLHF
TRBJ2-2 - TRBD2 TRBV6-4 TGTGCCAGCAGTGACGGACTAGCGGATACCGGGGAGCTGTTTTTT CASSDGLADTGELFF
TRBJ2-7 - - TRBV5-4 TGTGCCAGCAAGGACAGCTCCTACGAGCAGTACTTC CASKDSSYEQYF
TRBJ2-7 - - TRBV5-1 TGCGCCAGCATGTCGGGTCCCAGCTCCTACGAGCAGTACTTC CASMSGPSSYEQYF
TRBJ1-2 - - TRBV29-1 TGCAGCGTTGGGGGACTCGACTATGGCTACACCTTC CSVGGLDYGYTF
TRBJ2-1 once TRBD1 TRBV19 TGTGCCACCCGGACAGGGGGCTTGAATGAGCAGTTCTTC CATRTGGLNEQFF
TRBJ2-7 once - TRBV18 TGTGCCAGCTCACCGGGGACAAGCTCCTACGAGCAGTACTTC CASSPGTSSYEQYF
TRBJ2-3 - TRBD2 TRBV30 TGTGCCTGGATGGTTTTTGGCGGGAGGTCGAGAGATACGCAGTATTTT CAWMVFGGRSRDTQYF
TRBJ2-5 - TRBD2 TRBV19 TGTGCCAGTAGTTGGGGGACTAGCTTTGAGACCCAGTACTTC CASSWGTSFETQYF
TRBJ1-2 - - TRBV5-1 TGCGCCAGCAGCTTCTCAGGGGCTAACTATGGCTACACCTTC CASSFSGANYGYTF
TRBJ2-2 once - TRBV15 TGTGCCACCAGCAGAGTGGAGGGGAACGGCAACACCGGGGAGCTGTTTTTT CATSRVEGNGNTGELFF
TRBJ2-2 - TRBD1 TRBV29-1 TGCAGCGTTGATTTGGGACAGGGGGCAGACACCGGGGAGCTGTTTTTT CSVDLGQGADTGELFF
TRBJ2-7 - - TRBV7-9 TGTGCCAGCAGCCCCCGAGGAGCGGGTCCTACCGAGCAGTACTTC CASSPRGAGPTEQYF
TRBJ2-6 - - TRBV15 TGTGCCACCAGTTGGAGTTCTGGGGCCAACGTCCTGACTTTC CATSWSSGANVLTF
TRBJ2-5 few - TRBV10-3 TGTGCCATCAGTGAGGGCACTAGCAATGTAGAGACCCAGTACTTC CAISEGTSNVETQYF
TRBJ1-5 - - TRBV28 TGTGCCAGTTTCTCGGGTAGCAGCAATCAGCCCCAGCATTTT CASFSGSSNQPQHF
TRBJ2-7 - TRBD1 TRBV9 TGTGCCAGCAGCGCTAGGACAGGGGACTACGAGCAGTACTTC CASSARTGDYEQYF
TRBJ1-2 - - TRBV6-5 TGTGCCAGCAGTTACAACGGTGGCTACACCTTC CASSYNGGYTF
TRBJ2-1 - TRBD2 TRBV7-2 TGTGCCAGCAGCTTAGCGGCGTTAGCGGGTAGCAATGAGCAGTTCTTC CASSLAALAGSNEQFF
TRBJ1-1 - TRBD1 TRBV28 TGTGCCAGCAGCCATGAGGACAGGGCCGCCAACACTGAAGCTTTCTTT CASSHEDRAANTEAFF
TRBJ2-7 - TRBD1 TRBV9 TGTGCCAGCAGCGGTAGTTGGCAGGGGGTAGACGAGCAGTACTTC CASSGSWQGVDEQYF
TRBJ1-1 - - TRBV7-8 TGTGCCAGCAGCGTTGGGAGGGGAGGAGGGACTGAAGCTTTCTTT CASSVGRGGGTEAFF
TRBJ2-1 - TRBD2 TRBV11-2 TGTGCCAGCAGCTTAGAGCGGACTAGCGGGAGGTACAATGAGCAGTTCTTC CASSLERTSGRYNEQFF
TRBJ2-3 - - TRBV11-2 TGTGCCAGCAGCTTAGGGGGCGCAGATACGCAGTATTTT CASSLGGADTQYF
TRBJ1-6 - - TRBV7-2 TGTGCCACAGCGTATAATTCACCCCTCCACTTT CATAYNSPLHF
TRBJ2-1 - TRBD2 TRBV4-3 TGCGCCAGCAGGGGACTAGCGTCGAATGAGCAGTTCTTC CASRGLASNEQFF
TRBJ2-7 - - TRBV6-5 TGTGCCAGCAGCCTACAGGGACCGTTTTCCTACGAGCAGTACTTC CASSLQGPFSYEQYF
TRBJ2-2 few - TRBV5-6 TGTGCCAGCAGCTTGGCCCCCAGGGACACCGGGGAGCTGTTTTTT CASSLAPRDTGELFF
TRBJ2-7 - - TRBV4-3 TGCGCCAGCAGCCAAGATCTCGAGGTCTACGAGCAGTACTTC CASSQDLEVYEQYF
TRBJ2-5 - TRBD2 TRBV4-1 TGCGCCAGCAGCCGCCTAGCGGGAGAGACCCAGTACTTC CASSRLAGETQYF
TRBJ1-3 - - TRBV6-5 TGTGCCAGCAGGGTCAGATTCAATGGAAACACCATATATTTT CASRVRFNGNTIYF
TRBJ2-7 few TRBD1 TRBV5-4 TGTGCCAGCAGCTTGCCGGGGGACAGGGACTACGAGCAGTACTTC CASSLPGDRDYEQYF
TRBJ2-3 once TRBD2 TRBV4-1 TGCGCCAGCAGCCGAGGGAGGACTAGCGGGACTAGCACAGATACGCAGTATTTT CASSRGRTSGTSTDTQYF
TRBJ1-2 once - TRBV27 TGTGCCAGCAGTTACCTTGCTACAGGCAATTATGGCTACACCTTC CASSYLATGNYGYTF
TRBJ1-2 - - TRBV15 TGTGCCACCAGCAGAGAAGCCCTGGGACACGGGGTAGGTTATGGCTACACCTTC CATSREALGHGVGYGYTF
TRBJ2-1 once TRBD2 TRBV7-9 TGTGCCAGCAGCGACGCGCGACGGGAGGACAATGAGCAGTTCTTC CASSDARREDNEQFF
TRBJ2-7 - - TRBV30 TGTGCCTGGAGTGTTGTGGGGGGAGACTACGAGCAGTACTTC CAWSVVGGDYEQYF
TRBJ1-5 - - TRBV27 TGTGCCAGCAGTTTAATGACAGATAGCAATCAGCCCCAGCATTTT CASSLMTDSNQPQHF
TRBJ2-7 - - TRBV18 TGTGCCAGCTCACCTAGGGGGAAGGACGAGCAGTACTTC CASSPRGKDEQYF
TRBJ2-5 once - TRBV9 TGTGCCAGCAGCGTGGGGGGTGGGAGACAAGAGACCCAGTACTTC CASSVGGGRQETQYF
TRBJ2-5 - - TRBV7-9 TGTGCCAGCAGTAGCGGTATCCAAGAGACCCAGTACTTC CASSSGIQETQYF
TRBJ2-3 - TRBD2 TRBV28 TGTGCCAGCAGCCTTAGCGGGACTGGAGATACGCAGTATTTT CASSLSGTGDTQYF
TRBJ1-2 - - TRBV9 TGTGCCAGCGGGGAGGGAATAAACTATGGCTACACCTTC CASGEGINYGYTF
TRBJ2-5 once TRBD2 TRBV28 TGTGCCAGCAGATCTTCGAGCGGGGACCAAGAGACCCAGTACTTC CASRSSSGDQETQYF
TRBJ1-5 - - TRBV7-9 TGTGCCAGCAGGGCCGGGGGGGATAGCAATCAGCCCCAGCATTTT CASRAGGDSNQPQHF
TRBJ2-5 - TRBD1 TRBV12-5 TGTGCTAGTGGTTCAGGGGACAGGCGCGAAGAGACCCAGTACTTC CASGSGDRREETQYF
TRBJ1-1 once - TRBV29-1 TGCAGCGTTGAAGATGCCGGTCCGAACACTGAAGCTTTCTTT CSVEDAGPNTEAFF